The rows below give T cell receptor beta chains drawn from one sample of a study of Ad26.COV2.S vaccination and SARS-CoV-2 variants. Generated by immunoSEQ multiplex PCR, the TCRdb table keeps only in-frame clones and is missing some. Altogether some 340,000 clones are present, approximately 86% being singletons, with the ten largest covering more than 1.5%. Sample: peripheral blood, taken in a trial of Ad26.COV2.S vaccine versus placebo. The receptors stem from a person between 18 and 65 years old who received the Ad26.COV2.S COVID-19 vaccine or a placebo. CDR3s include the opening cysteine and the closing phenylalanine or tryptophan. The D gene is left open where the match is weak. The size entry is marked missing in some rows and otherwise reads once, few, many or a size class.

j_call v_call clone_size d_call cdr3_nt cdr3_aa
TRBJ2-1 TRBV5-8 once TRBD2 TGTGCCAGCACCCGACGGGAGGGCTCCTACAATGAGCAGTTCTTC CASTRREGSYNEQFF
TRBJ1-2 TRBV2 . TRBD1 TGTGCCAGCAGTGAGGAAGGGACAGTAATCTATGGCTACACCTTC CASSEEGTVIYGYTF
TRBJ2-1 TRBV7-2 . . TGTGCCAGCAGTTACGGGACGAGGGGTGGAGAGCAGTTCTTC CASSYGTRGGEQFF
TRBJ1-2 TRBV2 . . TGTGCCAGCGGTGAGGATAATGGCTACACCTTC CASGEDNGYTF
TRBJ2-7 TRBV6-6 few . TGTGCCAGCAGACAAGAGGGTTACCGGGACACTGAGCAGTACTTC CASRQEGYRDTEQYF
TRBJ2-1 TRBV10-1 . . TGCGCCAGCAGTGAGCTTTGGGTAGTCTCCTACAATGAGCAGTTCTTC CASSELWVVSYNEQFF
TRBJ1-6 TRBV5-1 . TRBD1 TGCGCCAGCAGCTTGGCGACAGGGTTTAATTCACCCCTCCACTTT CASSLATGFNSPLHF
TRBJ2-2 TRBV24-1 . . TGTGCCACCAGTGACGCCGGACGTGGCGGGGAGCTGTTTTTT CATSDAGRGGELFF
TRBJ2-1 TRBV6-5 . TRBD2 TGTGCCAGCACTGGGACTAGCGGGGGAAATGAGCAGTTCTTC CASTGTSGGNEQFF
TRBJ2-7 TRBV4-2 medium-sized . TGTGCCAGCAGCCAAGACGCCTACGAGCAGTACTTC CASSQDAYEQYF